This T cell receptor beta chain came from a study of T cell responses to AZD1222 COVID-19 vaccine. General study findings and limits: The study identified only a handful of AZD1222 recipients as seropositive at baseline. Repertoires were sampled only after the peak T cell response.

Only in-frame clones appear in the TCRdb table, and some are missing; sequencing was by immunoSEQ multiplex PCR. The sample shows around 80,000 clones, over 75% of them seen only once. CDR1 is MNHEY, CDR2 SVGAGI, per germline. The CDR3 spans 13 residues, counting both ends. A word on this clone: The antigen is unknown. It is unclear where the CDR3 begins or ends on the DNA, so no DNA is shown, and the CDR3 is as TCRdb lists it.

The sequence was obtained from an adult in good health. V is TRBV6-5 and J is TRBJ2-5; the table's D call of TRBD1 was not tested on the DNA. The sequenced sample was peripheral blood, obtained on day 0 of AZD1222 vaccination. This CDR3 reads CASSWGTGASPDF.